The sequence of this T cell receptor beta chain was determined in a study of human thymus T cells. TCRdb's table, derived via immunoSEQ multiplex PCR, lists solely in-frame clones and lacks some. The sample has around 120,000 clones; about 94% are singletons. This clone was seen just once. Resected material from corrective heart surgery provided the thymus tissue analysed. CDR3 length: 16 amino acids. Per the germline V gene, CDR1 is MDHEN and CDR2 is SYDVKM. With 2 bases clipped from V and 2 bases from J, the junction kept 7 bases outside the gene matches. The material sequenced was thymus tissue. This receptor was taken from a boy younger than two with a congenital heart defect but otherwise immunologically healthy. V gene TRBV28 combines with J gene TRBJ2-7; 9 bases map to TRBD1. CDR3 region: CASSLPWTGVAYEQYF. The DNA of the CDR3 is TGTGCCAGCAGTTTACCGTGGACAGGGGTGGCCTACGAGCAGTACTTC. The full variable domain, completed using reference TRBV28 and TRBJ2-7, is DVKVTQSSRYLVKRTGEKVFLECVQDMDHENMFWYRQDPGLGLRLIYFSYDVKMKEKGDIPEGYSVSREKKERFSLILESASTNQTSMYLCASSLPWTGVAYEQYFGPGTRLTVT.